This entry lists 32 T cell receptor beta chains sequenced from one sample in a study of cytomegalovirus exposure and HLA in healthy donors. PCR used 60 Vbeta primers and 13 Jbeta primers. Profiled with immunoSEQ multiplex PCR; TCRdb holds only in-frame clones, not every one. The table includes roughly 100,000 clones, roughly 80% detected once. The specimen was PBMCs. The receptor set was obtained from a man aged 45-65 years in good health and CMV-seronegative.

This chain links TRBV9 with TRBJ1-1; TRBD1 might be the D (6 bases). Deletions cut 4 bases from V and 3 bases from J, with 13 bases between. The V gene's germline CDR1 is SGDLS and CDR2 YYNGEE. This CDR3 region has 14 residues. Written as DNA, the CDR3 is TGTGCCAGCAGCCTCCCACCAGGGGACACTGAAGCTTTCTTT. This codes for CASSLPPGDTEAFF.

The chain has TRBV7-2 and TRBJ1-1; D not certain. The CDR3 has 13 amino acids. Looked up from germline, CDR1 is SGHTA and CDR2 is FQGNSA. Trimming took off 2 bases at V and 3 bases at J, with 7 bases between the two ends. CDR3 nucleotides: TGTGCCAGCAGCTTATCACGGTACACTGAAGCTTTCTTT. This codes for CASSLSRYTEAFF.

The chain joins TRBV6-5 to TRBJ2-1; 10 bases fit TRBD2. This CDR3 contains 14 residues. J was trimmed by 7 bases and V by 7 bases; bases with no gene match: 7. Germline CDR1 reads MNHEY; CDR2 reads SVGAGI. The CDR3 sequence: CASKRGGGVNEQFF. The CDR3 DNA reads TGTGCCAGCAAGCGGGGGGGTGGTGTTAATGAGCAGTTCTTC.

This CDR3 is CASGRSLLNTEAFF. The CDR3 nucleotides read TGTGCCAGCGGCAGGTCTCTCCTGAACACTGAAGCTTTCTTT. V gene TRBV2 combines with J gene TRBJ1-1; D not resolved. Germline-derived CDR1 and CDR2 are SNHLY and FYNNEI. Trimming took off 8 bases at V and 0 bases at J, with 13 bases between the two ends. CDR3 length: 14 residues. Complete variable domain (other parts from reference TRBV2 and TRBJ1-1): EPEVTQTPSHQVTQMGQEVILRCVPISNHLYFYWYRQILGQKVEFLVSFYNNEISEKSEIFDDQFSVERPDGSNFTLKIRSTKLEDSAMYFCASGRSLLNTEAFFGQGTRLTVV.

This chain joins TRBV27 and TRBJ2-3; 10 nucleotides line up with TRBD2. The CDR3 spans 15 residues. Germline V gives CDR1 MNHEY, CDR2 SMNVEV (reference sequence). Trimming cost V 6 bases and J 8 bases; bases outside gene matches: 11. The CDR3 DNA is TGTGCCAGCAGCACTTCAGCGGGGGGGTTGGGTACGCAGTATTTT. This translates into CASSTSAGGLGTQYF.

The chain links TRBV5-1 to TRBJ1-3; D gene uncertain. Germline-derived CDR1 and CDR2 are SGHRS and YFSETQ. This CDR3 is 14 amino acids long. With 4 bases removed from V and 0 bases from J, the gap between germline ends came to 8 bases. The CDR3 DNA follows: TGCGCCAGCAGCCTCGGACTCTCTGGAAACACCATATATTTT. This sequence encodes CASSLGLSGNTIYF.

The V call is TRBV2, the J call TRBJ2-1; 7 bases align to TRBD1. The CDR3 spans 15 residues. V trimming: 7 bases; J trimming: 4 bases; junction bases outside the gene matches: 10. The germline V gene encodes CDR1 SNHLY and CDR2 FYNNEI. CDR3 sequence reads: CASNRRDSLYNEQFF. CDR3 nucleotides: TGTGCCAGCAATCGACGGGACAGCCTTTACAATGAGCAGTTCTTC.

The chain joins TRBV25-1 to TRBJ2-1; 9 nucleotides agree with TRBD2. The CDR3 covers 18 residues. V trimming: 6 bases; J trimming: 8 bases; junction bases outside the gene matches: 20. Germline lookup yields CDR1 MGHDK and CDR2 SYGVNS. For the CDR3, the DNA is TGTGCCAGCAGCGCCCTAATGCTAAGGCGGGGGGGCTGGGATGAGCAGTTCTTC. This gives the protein CASSALMLRRGGWDEQFF. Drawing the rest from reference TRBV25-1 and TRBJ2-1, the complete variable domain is EADIYQTPRYLVIGTGKKITLECSQTMGHDKMYWYQQDPGMELHLIHYSYGVNSTEKGDLSSESTVSRIRTEHFPLTLESARPSHTSQYLCASSALMLRRGGWDEQFFGPGTRLTVL.

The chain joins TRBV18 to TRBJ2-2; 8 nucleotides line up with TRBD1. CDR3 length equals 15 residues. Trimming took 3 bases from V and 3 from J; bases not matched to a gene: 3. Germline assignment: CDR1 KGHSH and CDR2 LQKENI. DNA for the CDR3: TGTGCCAGCTCACCGCAACAGGGGGACACCGGGGAGCTGTTTTTT. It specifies CASSPQQGDTGELFF.

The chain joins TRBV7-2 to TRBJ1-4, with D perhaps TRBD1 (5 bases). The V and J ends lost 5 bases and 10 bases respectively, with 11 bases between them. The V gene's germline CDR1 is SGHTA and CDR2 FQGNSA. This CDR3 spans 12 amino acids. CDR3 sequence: CASSVGEGKLFF. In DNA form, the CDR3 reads TGTGCCAGCAGCGTGGGGGAGGGAAAACTGTTTTTT.

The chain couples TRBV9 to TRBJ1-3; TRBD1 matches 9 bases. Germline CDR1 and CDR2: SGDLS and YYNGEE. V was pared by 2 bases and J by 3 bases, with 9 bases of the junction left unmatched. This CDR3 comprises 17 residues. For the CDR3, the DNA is TGTGCCAGCAGCGTGAGTACCGGGACAGGGCTTGGAAACACCATATATTTT. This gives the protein CASSVSTGTGLGNTIYF.

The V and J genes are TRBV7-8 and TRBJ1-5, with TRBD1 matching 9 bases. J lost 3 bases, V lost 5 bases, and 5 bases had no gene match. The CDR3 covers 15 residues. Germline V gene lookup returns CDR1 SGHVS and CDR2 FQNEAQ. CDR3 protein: CASSPHRGHNQPQHF. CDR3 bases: TGTGCCAGCAGCCCGCACAGGGGGCACAATCAGCCCCAGCATTTT.

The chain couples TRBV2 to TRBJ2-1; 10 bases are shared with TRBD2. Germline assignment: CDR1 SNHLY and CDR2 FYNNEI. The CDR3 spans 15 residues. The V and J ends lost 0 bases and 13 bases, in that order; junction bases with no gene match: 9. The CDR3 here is CASSEASSGGPDQFF. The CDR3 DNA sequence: TGTGCCAGCAGTGAAGCGTCTAGCGGGGGCCCGGACCAGTTCTTC.

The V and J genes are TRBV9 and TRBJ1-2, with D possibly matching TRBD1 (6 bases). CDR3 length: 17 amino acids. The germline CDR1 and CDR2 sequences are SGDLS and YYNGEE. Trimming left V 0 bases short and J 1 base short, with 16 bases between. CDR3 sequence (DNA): TGTGCCAGCAGCGTAGGTCGGGAAGAGGGGGATAACTATGGCTACACCTTC. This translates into CASSVGREEGDNYGYTF.

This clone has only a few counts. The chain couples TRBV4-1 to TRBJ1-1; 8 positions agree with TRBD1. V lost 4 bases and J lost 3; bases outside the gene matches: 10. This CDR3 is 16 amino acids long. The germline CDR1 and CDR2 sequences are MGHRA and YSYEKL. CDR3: CASSLGQGGADTEAFF. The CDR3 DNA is TGCGCCAGCAGCCTAGGACAGGGAGGGGCGGACACTGAAGCTTTCTTT.

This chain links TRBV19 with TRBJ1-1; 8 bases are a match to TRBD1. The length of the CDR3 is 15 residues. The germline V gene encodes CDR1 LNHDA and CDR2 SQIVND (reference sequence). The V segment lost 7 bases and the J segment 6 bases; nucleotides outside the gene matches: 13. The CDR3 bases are TGTGCCAGTACCCATAGGGGACAGGCCTCGCCTGAAGCTTTCTTT. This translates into CASTHRGQASPEAFF.

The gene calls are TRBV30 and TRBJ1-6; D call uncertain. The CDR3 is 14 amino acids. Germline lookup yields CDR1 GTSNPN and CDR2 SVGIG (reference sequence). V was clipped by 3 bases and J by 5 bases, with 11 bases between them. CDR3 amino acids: CAWRYLRDNSPLHF. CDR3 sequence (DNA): TGTGCCTGGAGATATTTGAGGGATAATTCACCCCTCCACTTT.

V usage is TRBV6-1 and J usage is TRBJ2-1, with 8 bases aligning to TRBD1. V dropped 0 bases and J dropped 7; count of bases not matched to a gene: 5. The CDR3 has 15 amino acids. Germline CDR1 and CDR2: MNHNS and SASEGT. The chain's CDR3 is CASSEARTGLNEQFF. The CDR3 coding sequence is TGTGCCAGCAGTGAAGCACGGACAGGGTTGAATGAGCAGTTCTTC.

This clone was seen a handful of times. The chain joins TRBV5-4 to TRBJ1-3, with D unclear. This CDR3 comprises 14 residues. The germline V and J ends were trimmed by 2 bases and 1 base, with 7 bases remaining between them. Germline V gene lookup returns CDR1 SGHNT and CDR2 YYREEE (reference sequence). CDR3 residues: CASSLWESGNTIYF. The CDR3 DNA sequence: TGTGCCAGCAGCTTATGGGAGTCTGGAAACACCATATATTTT.

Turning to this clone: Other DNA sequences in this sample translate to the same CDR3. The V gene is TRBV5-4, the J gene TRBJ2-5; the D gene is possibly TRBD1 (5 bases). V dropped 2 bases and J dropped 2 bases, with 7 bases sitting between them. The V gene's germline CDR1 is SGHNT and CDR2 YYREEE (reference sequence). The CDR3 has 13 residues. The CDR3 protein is CASSLRGQETQYF. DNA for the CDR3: TGTGCCAGCAGCTTAAGGGGTCAAGAGACCCAGTACTTC.

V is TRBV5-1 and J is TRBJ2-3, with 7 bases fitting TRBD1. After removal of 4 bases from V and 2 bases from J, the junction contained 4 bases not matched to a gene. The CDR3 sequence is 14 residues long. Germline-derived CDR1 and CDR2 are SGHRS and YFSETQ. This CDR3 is CASSRQGYTDTQYF. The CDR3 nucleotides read TGCGCCAGCAGCCGACAGGGTTACACAGATACGCAGTATTTT.

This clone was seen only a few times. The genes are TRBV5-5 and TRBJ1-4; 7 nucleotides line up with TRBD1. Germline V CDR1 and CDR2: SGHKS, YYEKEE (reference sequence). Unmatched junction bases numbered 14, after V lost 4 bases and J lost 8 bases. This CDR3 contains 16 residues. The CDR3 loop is CASSMTGGQWGEKLFF. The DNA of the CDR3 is TGTGCCAGCAGCATGACCGGGGGACAGTGGGGGGAAAAACTGTTTTTT.

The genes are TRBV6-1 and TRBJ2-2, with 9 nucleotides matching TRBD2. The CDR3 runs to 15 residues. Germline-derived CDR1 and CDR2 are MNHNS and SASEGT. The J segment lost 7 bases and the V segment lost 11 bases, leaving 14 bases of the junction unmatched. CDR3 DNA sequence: TGTGCCGGCACCCCAGCGGGGGGTATCGTCGGGGAGCTGTTTTTT. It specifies CAGTPAGGIVGELFF.

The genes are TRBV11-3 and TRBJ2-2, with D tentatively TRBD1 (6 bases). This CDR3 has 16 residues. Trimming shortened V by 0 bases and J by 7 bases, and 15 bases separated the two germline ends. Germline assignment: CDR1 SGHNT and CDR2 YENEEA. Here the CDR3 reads CASSLDSGQKNGELFF. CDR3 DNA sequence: TGTGCCAGCAGCTTAGATTCGGGACAAAAAAACGGGGAGCTGTTTTTT.

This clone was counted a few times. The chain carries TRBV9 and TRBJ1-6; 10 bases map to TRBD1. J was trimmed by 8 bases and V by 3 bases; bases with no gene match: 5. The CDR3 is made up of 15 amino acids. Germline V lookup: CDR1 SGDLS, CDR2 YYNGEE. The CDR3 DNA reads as TGTGCCAGCAGCGCTGGACAGGGGGATTATTCACCCCTCCACTTT. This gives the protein CASSAGQGDYSPLHF.

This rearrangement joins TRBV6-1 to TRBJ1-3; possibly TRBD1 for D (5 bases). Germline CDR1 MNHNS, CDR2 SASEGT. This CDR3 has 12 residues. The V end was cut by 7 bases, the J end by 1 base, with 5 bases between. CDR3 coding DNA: TGTGCCAGCACAGGGTCTGGAAACACCATATATTTT. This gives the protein CASTGSGNTIYF.

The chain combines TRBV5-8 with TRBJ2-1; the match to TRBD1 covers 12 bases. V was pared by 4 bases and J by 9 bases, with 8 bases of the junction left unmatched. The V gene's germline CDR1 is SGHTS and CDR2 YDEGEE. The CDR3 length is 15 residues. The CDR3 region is CASSASGTGGFEQFF. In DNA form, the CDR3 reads TGTGCCAGCAGCGCATCCGGGACAGGGGGCTTTGAGCAGTTCTTC.

DNA for the CDR3: TGTGCCAGCAGCTCGTCAAGAGACTACACCTTC. Protein sequence: CASSSSRDYTF. J is TRBJ1-2 and V is TRBV28, with D hard to call. This CDR3 has 11 residues. Germline CDR1 reads MDHEN; CDR2 reads SYDVKM. Trimming took 6 bases from V and 10 from J, leaving 12 bases between them.

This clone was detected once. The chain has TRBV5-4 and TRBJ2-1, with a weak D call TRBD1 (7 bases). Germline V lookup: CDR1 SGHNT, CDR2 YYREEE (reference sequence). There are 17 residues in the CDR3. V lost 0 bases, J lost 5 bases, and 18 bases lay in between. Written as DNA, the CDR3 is TGTGCCAGCAGCTTGGGGGGGGCACAGGGGAGCCACAATGAGCAGTTCTTC. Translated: CASSLGGAQGSHNEQFF.

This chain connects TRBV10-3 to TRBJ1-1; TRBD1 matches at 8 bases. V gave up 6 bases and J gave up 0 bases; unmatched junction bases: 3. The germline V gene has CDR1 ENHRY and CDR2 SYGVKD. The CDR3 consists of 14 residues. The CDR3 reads CAIRRTGMNTEAFF. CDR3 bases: TGTGCCATCAGACGGACAGGGATGAACACTGAAGCTTTCTTT.

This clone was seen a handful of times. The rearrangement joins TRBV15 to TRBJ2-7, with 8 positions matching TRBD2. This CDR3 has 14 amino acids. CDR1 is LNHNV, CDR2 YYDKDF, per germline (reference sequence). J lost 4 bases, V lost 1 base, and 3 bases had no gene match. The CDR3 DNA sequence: TGTGCCACCAGCAGAGCGGGGGGGATATACGAGCAGTACTTC. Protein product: CATSRAGGIYEQYF.

The CDR3, as DNA: TGTGCCAGCTCACCACAGCATCGGGGTTCCGAGCAGTACGTC. Translated: CASSPQHRGSEQYV. The J gene is TRBJ2-7, the V gene TRBV18, with D perhaps TRBD2 (5 bases). Germline lookup yields CDR1 KGHSH and CDR2 LQKENI. This CDR3 contains 14 residues. V lost 1 base, J lost 6 bases, and 13 bases lay in between.